This T cell receptor beta chain is from a study of blood T cell repertoires in COVID-19. In the study overall: Material from acute and convalescent COVID-19 was sourced from the United States, Italy and Spain. PBMCs, B-cell-depleted T cells, or T cells provided the cDNA or gDNA that made up the material.

Under the authors' procedure: The assay estimated nucleated cells by amplifying reference gene primers. Assay: immunoSEQ multiplex PCR; the TCRdb copy retains only in-frame clones and omits some. V and J calls and clone size follow that table, whereas D and trimming were derived from the DNA. The table records about 29,000 clones, about 89% of them present only once. V shed 3 bases and J shed 4 bases, with 12 bases lying between them. CDR1 SEHNR and CDR2 FQNEAQ come from the germline V gene (reference sequence). The CDR3 length is 14 residues. The clonotype was recovered from a human donor in a cohort sampled during active COVID-19. Sequencing used peripheral blood. This chain links TRBV7-9 with TRBJ1-2; the D gene is possibly TRBD1 (6 bases). CDR3 in DNA: TGTGCCAGCAGCTTCCTACAGGGTGGCTATGGCTACACCTTC. Translation: CASSFLQGGYGYTF. The variable domain in full, with the rest retrieved from reference TRBV7-9 and TRBJ1-2, is DTGVSQNPRHKITKRGQNVTFRCDPISEHNRLYWYRQTLGQGPEFLTYFQNEAQLEKSRLLSDRFSAERPKGSFSTLEIQRTEQGDSAMYLCASSFLQGGYGYTFGSGTRLTVV.